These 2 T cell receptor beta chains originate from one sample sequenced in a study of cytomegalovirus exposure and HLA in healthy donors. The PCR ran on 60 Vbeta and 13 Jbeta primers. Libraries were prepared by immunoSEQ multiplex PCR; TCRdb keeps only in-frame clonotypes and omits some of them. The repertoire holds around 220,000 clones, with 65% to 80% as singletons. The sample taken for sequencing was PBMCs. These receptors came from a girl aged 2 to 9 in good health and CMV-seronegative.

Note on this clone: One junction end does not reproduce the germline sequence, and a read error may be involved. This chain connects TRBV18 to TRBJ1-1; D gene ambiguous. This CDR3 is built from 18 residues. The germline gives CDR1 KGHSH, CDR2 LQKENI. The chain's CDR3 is CASTPVGSNAYPNTEAFF. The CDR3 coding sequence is TGTGCCAGCACACCGGTAGGGAGCAATGCGTACCCGAACACTGAAGCTTTCTTT.

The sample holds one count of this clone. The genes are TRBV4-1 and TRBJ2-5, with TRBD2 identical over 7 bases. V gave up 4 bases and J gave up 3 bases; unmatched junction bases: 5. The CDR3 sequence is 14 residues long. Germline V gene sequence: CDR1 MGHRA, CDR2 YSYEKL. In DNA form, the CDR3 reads TGCGCCAGCAGCCGTCTTGGGGGGGAAGAGACCCAGTACTTC. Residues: CASSRLGGEETQYF.